This T cell receptor beta chain derives from a study of T-cell reconstitution after alpha-beta-depleted transplantation in children. Preparing the TCRbeta library involved the use of unique molecular identifiers. TCRdb re-derived calls from the PCR reads in MiXCR, one entry per CDR3 protein. The table lists 200,000 to 250,000 distinct CDR3 sequences, around 11% of them singletons. The length of the CDR3 is 14 residues. CDR1 SQVTM and CDR2 ANQGSEA come from the germline V gene. Between the trimmed V and J ends, which lost 6 bases and 5 bases, there was a span of 19 bases. This clonotype has ten or more counts.

This clonotype originated in a human donor who donated a stem cell graft to a child with acute lymphoblastic leukemia. Source: PBMCs from the stem cell graft donor, taken from the stem cell graft. The chain couples TRBV29-1 to TRBJ1-2; TRBD1 might be the D (6 bases). The CDR3 reads CSVKGQSIIYGYTF. The CDR3 DNA reads as TGCAGCGTGAAAGGACAGTCGATTATTTATGGCTACACCTTC.